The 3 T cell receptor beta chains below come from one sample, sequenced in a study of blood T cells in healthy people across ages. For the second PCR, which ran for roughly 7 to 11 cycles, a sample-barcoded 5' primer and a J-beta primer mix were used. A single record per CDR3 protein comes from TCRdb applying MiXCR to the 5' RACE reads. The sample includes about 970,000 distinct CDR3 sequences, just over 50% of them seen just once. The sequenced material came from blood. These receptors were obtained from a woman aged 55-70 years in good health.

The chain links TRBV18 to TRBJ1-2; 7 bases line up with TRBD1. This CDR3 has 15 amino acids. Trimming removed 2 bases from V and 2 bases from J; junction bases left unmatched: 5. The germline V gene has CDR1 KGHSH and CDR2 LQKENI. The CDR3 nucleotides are TGTGCCAGCTCACCAGCCGGGACAGACAACTATGGCTACACCTTC. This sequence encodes CASSPAGTDNYGYTF.

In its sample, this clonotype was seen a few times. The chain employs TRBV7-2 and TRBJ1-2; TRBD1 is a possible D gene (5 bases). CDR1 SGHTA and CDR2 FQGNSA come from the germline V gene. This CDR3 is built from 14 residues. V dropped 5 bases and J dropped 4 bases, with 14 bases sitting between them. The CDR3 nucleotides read TGTGCCAGCAGCCCCCTGGGGGGAAGCTATGGCTACACCTTC. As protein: CASSPLGGSYGYTF.

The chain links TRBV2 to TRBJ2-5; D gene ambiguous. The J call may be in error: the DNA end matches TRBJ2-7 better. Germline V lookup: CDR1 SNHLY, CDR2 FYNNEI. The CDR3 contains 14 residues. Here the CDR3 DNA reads TGTGCCAGCAGTGACGGAGTTTTTGGCAACGAGCAGTACTTC. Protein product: CASSDGVFGNEQYF.